This T cell receptor beta chain is from a study of blood T cell repertoires in COVID-19. Study-level background: T cells, B-cell-depleted T cells, or PBMCs supplied cDNA or gDNA.

Per the original data handling: For nucleated cells, counts were estimated from reference gene primer amplification. The repertoire was sequenced with immunoSEQ multiplex PCR; TCRdb's copy has only in-frame clones and lacks some. The DNA was the basis for D and trimming; V, J and clone size are from that table. Among 200,000 to 250,000 clones, around 82% were seen once, and the ten largest hold 6.5% to 9%. After removal of 3 bases from V and 3 bases from J, the junction contained 10 bases not matched to a gene. The CDR3 covers 17 residues. Germline lookup yields CDR1 KGHDR and CDR2 SFDVKD. V gene TRBV24-1 combines with J gene TRBJ2-5, with 9 bases that match TRBD1. This TCR was sampled from a woman in her forties with acute COVID-19. Specimen: PBMCs or T cells enriched from blood (not recorded which). The CDR3 DNA sequence: TGTGCCACCAGTGATACTGGGGTGACAGGGGGAAAAGAGACCCAGTACTTC. It is translated as CATSDTGVTGGKETQYF.